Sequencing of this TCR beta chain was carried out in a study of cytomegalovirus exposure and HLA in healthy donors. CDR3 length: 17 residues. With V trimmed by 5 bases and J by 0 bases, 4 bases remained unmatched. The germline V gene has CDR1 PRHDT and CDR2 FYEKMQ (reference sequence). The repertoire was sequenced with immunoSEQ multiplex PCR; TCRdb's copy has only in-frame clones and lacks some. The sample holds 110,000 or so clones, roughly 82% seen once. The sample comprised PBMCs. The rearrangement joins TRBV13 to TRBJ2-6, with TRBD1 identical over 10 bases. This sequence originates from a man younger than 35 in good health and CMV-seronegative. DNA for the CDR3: TGTGCCAGCAGCATGCGGACAGGGGGCTCTGGGGCCAACGTCCTGACTTTC. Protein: CASSMRTGGSGANVLTF.